This entry lists 15 T cell receptor beta chains sequenced from one sample in a study of cytomegalovirus exposure and HLA in healthy donors. The table came from immunoSEQ multiplex PCR; TCRdb's copy has only in-frame clones and leaves some out. The sample lists hundreds of thousands of clones; approximately 90% were seen once. Sequencing used PBMCs. The receptors were sampled from a man aged 18 to 30 in good health and CMV-seronegative.

This clone was detected only once. The chain employs TRBV18 and TRBJ2-1, with D hard to call. The germline gives CDR1 KGHSH, CDR2 LQKENI. Trimming pared 4 bases from V and 7 bases from J, leaving 11 bases between. The CDR3 extends over 13 amino acids. The CDR3 sequence: CASSQSSANEQFF. The CDR3 DNA follows: TGTGCCAGCTCACAGAGTTCTGCAAATGAGCAGTTCTTC.

J is TRBJ1-5 and V is TRBV27; D is unresolved. There are 14 residues in the CDR3. V was shortened by 2 bases and J by 4 bases, with 9 bases between the two germline ends. From germline, CDR1 is MNHEY and CDR2 SMNVEV (reference sequence). The CDR3 region has the DNA TGTGCCAGCAGTTTAGAATCCAGTAATCAGCCCCAGCATTTT. Amino acid sequence: CASSLESSNQPQHF.

Written as DNA, the CDR3 is TGTGCCAGCAGTGAAGCGGGGGGGGTATCAAATCAGCCCCAGCATTTT. Its translation: CASSEAGGVSNQPQHF. The chain joins TRBV6-1 to TRBJ1-5, with D perhaps matching TRBD1 (5 bases). The CDR3 totals 16 residues. Trimming removed 0 bases at V and 4 bases at J, with 13 bases between. Germline CDR1 reads MNHNS; CDR2 reads SASEGT.

This sequence joins TRBV29-1 and TRBJ2-7; 7 bases map to TRBD2. Germline values: CDR1 SQVTM, CDR2 ANQGSEA. The CDR3 runs to 13 residues. The V segment lost 3 bases and the J segment 3 bases; nucleotides outside the gene matches: 5. In DNA form, the CDR3 reads TGCAGCGTTGAGGCGGGGGATTTCTACGAGCAGTACTTC. As protein: CSVEAGDFYEQYF.

J is TRBJ1-2 and V is TRBV29-1, with 8 bases matching TRBD1. The CDR3 totals 13 residues. The V gene's germline CDR1 is SQVTM and CDR2 ANQGSEA. With V trimmed by 7 bases and J by 4 bases, 8 bases remained unmatched. This chain's CDR3 is CSAIGQGGYGYTF. The CDR3 nucleotides are TGCAGCGCGATAGGACAGGGTGGCTATGGCTACACCTTC.

This chain links TRBV7-8 with TRBJ2-2; 10 nucleotides match TRBD2. The V and J ends lost 0 bases and 0 bases, in that order; junction bases with no gene match: 10. In germline, CDR1 is SGHVS, CDR2 FQNEAQ. CDR3 size: 20 residues. CDR3 DNA: TGTGCCAGCAGCTTAGCGTCGATCCTAGCGGGAGTCGCGAACACCGGGGAGCTGTTTTTT. Its protein is CASSLASILAGVANTGELFF.

CDR3 DNA sequence: TGTGCCAGCAGCCCGTACAGGGGGGATAACACCGGGGAGCTGTTTTTT. It is translated as CASSPYRGDNTGELFF. This chain uses TRBV9 with TRBJ2-2; 8 bases fit TRBD1. Germline V gene data show CDR1 as SGDLS and CDR2 as YYNGEE. The J segment lost 2 bases and the V segment lost 4 bases, leaving 7 bases of the junction unmatched. CDR3 length: 16 amino acids.

The chain carries TRBV4-1 and TRBJ1-2; D is uncertain. Trimming shortened V by 3 bases and J by 4 bases, and 18 bases separated the two germline ends. CDR3 length equals 16 residues. Germline-derived CDR1 and CDR2 are MGHRA and YSYEKL. The CDR3 DNA is TGCGCCAGCAGCCACCCCGCGGGAGGGTCCCCCTATGGCTACACCTTC. This codes for CASSHPAGGSPYGYTF.

The genes are TRBV4-2 and TRBJ1-2, with TRBD1 identical over 7 bases. V lost 4 bases, J lost 2 bases, and 10 bases stayed unmatched. The V gene's germline CDR1 is LGHNA and CDR2 YNFKEQ. The CDR3 has 16 residues. CDR3 in DNA: TGTGCCAGCAGCCGGACCGGGGACAGAGCGAACTATGGCTACACCTTC. Protein: CASSRTGDRANYGYTF.

The V and J genes are TRBV29-1 and TRBJ1-1, with a tentative D call TRBD1 (5 bases). There are 14 residues in the CDR3. V dropped 3 bases and J dropped 3 bases, with 14 bases sitting between them. The germline V gene has CDR1 SQVTM and CDR2 ANQGSEA. The CDR3 region is CSVEVRGLYTEAFF. In DNA form, the CDR3 reads TGCAGCGTTGAGGTACGGGGGTTATACACTGAAGCTTTCTTT. Full variable domain (rest looked up from reference TRBV29-1 and TRBJ1-1): SAVISQKPSRDICQRGTSLTIQCQVDSQVTMMFWYRQQPGQSLTLIATANQGSEATYESGFVIDKFPISRPNLTFSTLTVSNMSPEDSSIYLCSVEVRGLYTEAFFGQGTRLTVV.

The chain combines TRBV7-2 with TRBJ2-7; D gene ambiguous. V dropped 3 bases and J dropped 0 bases, with 3 bases sitting between them. CDR3 length: 12 residues. Germline CDR1 and CDR2: SGHTA and FQGNSA. The CDR3 DNA reads as TGTGCCAGCAGCTTCAGCTCCTACGAGCAGTACTTC. Encoded protein: CASSFSSYEQYF.

This clone was recorded once. The chain employs TRBV30 and TRBJ2-1, with 7 bases identical to TRBD2. The germline V gene has CDR1 GTSNPN and CDR2 SVGIG (reference sequence). Trimming removed 7 bases from V and 9 bases from J; junction bases left unmatched: 15. CDR3 length: 14 amino acids. As DNA, the CDR3 is TGTGCCTACTCAACGGGACTACCTATGTCTGAGCAGTTCTTC. As protein: CAYSTGLPMSEQFF.

This clone appeared a few times. The chain recombines TRBV6-6 with TRBJ2-5, with 7 bases fitting TRBD1. CDR3 length: 13 amino acids. Germline-derived CDR1 and CDR2 are MNHNY and SVGAGI (reference sequence). After removal of 7 bases from V and 10 bases from J, the junction contained 12 bases not matched to a gene. CDR3 in DNA: TGTGCCAGCAAAAGCGAGGGGGCCGGAGGCCAGTACTTC. Residues: CASKSEGAGGQYF.

This clone was observed once. The J gene is TRBJ2-7, the V gene TRBV6-5, with D unclear. Per the germline V gene, CDR1 is MNHEY and CDR2 is SVGAGI. The CDR3 is 12 residues long. Between the trimmed V and J ends, which lost 5 bases and 5 bases, there was a span of 10 bases. The CDR3 loop is CASSPRQHEQYF. CDR3 sequence (DNA): TGTGCCAGCAGTCCTAGGCAGCACGAGCAGTACTTC.

The gene calls are TRBV28 and TRBJ1-6, with D perhaps matching TRBD1 (6 bases). The V end was cut by 7 bases, the J end by 13 bases, with 23 bases between. This CDR3 has 15 residues. Germline loops: CDR1 MDHEN, CDR2 SYDVKM. For the CDR3, the DNA is TGTGCCAGCAAAAGCTTCGACAGGTCCAGGTCCCCCCTCCACTTT. Protein product: CASKSFDRSRSPLHF.